This T cell receptor beta chain was sequenced during a study of blood T cell repertoires in COVID-19. Across the whole study: COVID-19 samples collected from the United States, Italy and Spain covered acute and convalescent phases.

In the original analysis: From reference gene primer amplification, estimates of nucleated cell counts were derived. Here immunoSEQ multiplex PCR was the method, and the copy in TCRdb shows in-frame clones only, minus some. Clone size and V and J calls were adopted from that table, with D and trimming inferred from the DNA. The sample records about 300,000 clones, about 91% being singletons. CDR1 is MDHEN and CDR2 is SYDVKM in the germline V gene. The CDR3 totals 17 residues. V lost 2 bases to trimming and J lost 0 bases, with 16 bases between them. This clonotype was obtained from a woman younger than 45 who had recovered from COVID-19. The sample consisted of peripheral blood. The chain carries TRBV28 and TRBJ1-1, with TRBD1 as a possible D gene (6 bases). The CDR3 DNA follows: TGTGCCAGCAGTTTAGAAGGGGGTGGAACCATGAACACTGAAGCTTTCTTT. Its translation is CASSLEGGGTMNTEAFF. Looking up the rest from reference TRBV28 and TRBJ1-1 gives the full variable domain: DVKVTQSSRYLVKRTGEKVFLECVQDMDHENMFWYRQDPGLGLRLIYFSYDVKMKEKGDIPEGYSVSREKKERFSLILESASTNQTSMYLCASSLEGGGTMNTEAFFGQGTRLTVV.